This T cell receptor (beta chain) was identified in a study of cytomegalovirus exposure and HLA in healthy donors. Study-level background: Earlier, almost 120 million unique TCR beta sequences were recovered from 170 million or so T cells by an analysis.

PCR was performed using 60 Vbeta and 13 Jbeta primers. Original data processing: The authors later counted roughly 76 million unique TCR beta chains, approximately 10 million of them shared. Produced via immunoSEQ multiplex PCR; TCRdb's table is partial and in-frame only. The V and J calls and the clone size are those of that table, but D and trimming were determined from the DNA. The profile shows some 160,000 clones, around 76% of them singletons. Study-level results: In a later analysis, HLA-C alleles had the fewest associated TCRs, DRB1 alleles the most.

A note on this clone: Its antigen is not identified.

Trimming cost V 3 bases and J 0 bases; bases outside gene matches: 3. This CDR3 is 15 amino acids long. The V gene's germline CDR1 is SGHNT and CDR2 YYREEE (reference sequence). Input material: PBMCs. V is TRBV5-4 and J is TRBJ2-3; 8 nucleotides align to TRBD1. The TCR sequence derives from a middle-aged man in good health and CMV-seronegative. For the CDR3, the DNA is TGTGCCAGCAGCTCCCGGACAGGGAGCACAGATACGCAGTATTTT. Encoded protein: CASSSRTGSTDTQYF.